This T cell receptor (beta chain) is from a study of OX40 agonist ivuxolimab in advanced cancers. Study background: Dose-escalation cases comprised hepatocellular carcinoma, melanoma, renal cell or head and neck cancer. Past anti-PD-1, anti-PD-L1 or anti-CTLA-4 therapy was accepted, and 35% to 45% had received some.

Here immunoSEQ multiplex PCR was the method, and the copy in TCRdb shows in-frame clones only, minus some. The repertoire holds 90,000 to 130,000 clones, with about 91% as singletons. Researchers took blood at baseline, on cycle 4 day 1, and on cycle 7 day 1. Germline lookup yields CDR1 SGHNT and CDR2 YYREEE (reference sequence). After removal of 2 bases from V and 7 bases from J, the junction contained 5 bases not matched to a gene. There are 13 residues in the CDR3. The study, taken as a whole, reports: Among patients with partial responses at 0.1-3.0 mg/kg, clonal expansion was among the lowest.

As to this clone: Its antigen remains unknown.

The gene calls are TRBV5-4 and TRBJ1-1, with TRBD1 matching over 7 bases. The sequence was collected from an adult with an advanced solid tumor such as melanoma, head and neck, liver or kidney cancer. The input for sequencing was CD4+ or CD8+ T cells sorted from blood, taken in a trial of the OX40 agonist ivuxolimab. The CDR3: CASSLQGQDEAFF. As DNA, the CDR3 is TGTGCCAGCAGCTTACAGGGGCAGGATGAAGCTTTCTTT.